These 5 T cell receptor beta chains were all obtained from the same sample, sequenced in a study of OX40 agonist ivuxolimab in advanced cancers. The assay was immunoSEQ multiplex PCR, and TCRdb's table has in-frame clones only and misses some. This sample has approximately 74,000 clones, with 85% to 90% found just once. The sequences come from CD4+ or CD8+ T cells sorted from blood, collected in a trial of the OX40 agonist ivuxolimab. The receptors originated from an adult with an advanced solid tumor such as melanoma, head and neck, liver or kidney cancer.

The chain combines TRBV2 with TRBJ2-5, with D maybe TRBD1 (6 bases). The CDR3 extends over 16 amino acids. Trimming took off 1 base at V and 4 bases at J, with 16 bases between the two ends. The V gene's germline CDR1 is SNHLY and CDR2 FYNNEI. The CDR3, as DNA: TGTGCCAGCAGTGAAGGTCTAACCCCAGGGGTAGAGACCCAGTACTTC. This codes for CASSEGLTPGVETQYF. Filled out from reference TRBV2 and TRBJ2-5, the complete variable domain reads EPEVTQTPSHQVTQMGQEVILRCVPISNHLYFYWYRQILGQKVEFLVSFYNNEISEKSEIFDDQFSVERPDGSNFTLKIRSTKLEDSAMYFCASSEGLTPGVETQYFGPGTRLLVL.

The chain combines TRBV19 with TRBJ2-7, with D possibly called TRBD1 or TRBD2 (5 bases each). The germline V gene has CDR1 LNHDA and CDR2 SQIVND (reference sequence). V gave up 5 bases and J gave up 7 bases, with 24 bases separating them. The CDR3 consists of 16 residues. CDR3 bases: TGTGCCAGTAGTCCACCCTTAGCGCAACCGGGACGGGAGCAGTACTTC. Amino acid sequence: CASSPPLAQPGREQYF.

J is TRBJ2-5 and V is TRBV7-9, with a tentative D call TRBD2 (5 bases). V was trimmed by 5 bases and J by 5 bases, leaving 15 bases between them. The CDR3 is 14 amino acids. CDR1 SEHNR and CDR2 FQNEAQ come from the germline V gene (reference sequence). In nucleotides, the CDR3 is TGTGCCAGCAGCCCCCCCCACGGCGGGGAGACCCAGTACTTC. Translation: CASSPPHGGETQYF.

The chain links TRBV5-1 to TRBJ2-1, with 13 bases aligning to TRBD2. CDR1 and CDR2 (germline): SGHRS, YFSETQ. This CDR3 is built from 15 residues. The ends lost 4 bases at V and 8 bases at J; junction bases unmatched: 6. The CDR3 loop is CASSRTSGRRYEQFF. The CDR3 nucleotides are TGCGCCAGCAGCCGGACTAGCGGGAGAAGGTATGAGCAGTTCTTC.

This clone was seen a handful of times. The chain uses TRBV13 and TRBJ1-4; D unresolved. Trimming removed 3 bases from V and 2 bases from J, with 13 bases in between. Germline CDR1 and CDR2: PRHDT and FYEKMQ (reference sequence). The CDR3 loop spans 16 amino acids. The CDR3 spells CASSLGDGFTNEKLFF. CDR3 in DNA: TGTGCCAGCAGCTTGGGCGACGGGTTTACTAATGAAAAACTGTTTTTT.